This T cell receptor beta chain came from a study of a mutant IDH1 vaccine in newly diagnosed glioma. Study summary: The earlier regimen, radiotherapy, temozolomide, or both, was most often both.

Produced via immunoSEQ multiplex PCR; TCRdb's table is partial and in-frame only. Of over 60,000 clones in the sample, 75% to 85% were seen once. This clone was detected only once. Antigen: not known. The sample's time point: week 35, safety follow-up. Every vaccination contained 300 ug of the mutant IDH1 20-mer peptide and was paired with topical imiquimod. CDR1 and CDR2 from the germline V gene are DFQATT and SNEGSKA (reference sequence). V shed 5 bases and J shed 4 bases, with 9 bases lying between them. The CDR3 is 11 residues long. The TCR originated in a man aged 35-49 years with glioma. The material was PBMCs, obtained from a glioma patient whose treatment included an IDH1 peptide vaccine. The rearrangement uses TRBV20-1 and TRBJ2-7; D remains ambiguous. CDR3 residues: CSARTLYEQYF. In nucleotides, the CDR3 is TGCAGTGCTCGGACCCTTTACGAGCAGTACTTC.